This TCR beta chain was sequenced in a study of blood T cells in healthy people across ages. General study results and limits: Long-lived donors carried more naive CD4+ cells and greater diversity than aged donors.

Using a J-beta primer mix together with a sample-barcoded 5' primer, a second PCR was run for about 7 to 12 cycles. Any given sample supplied a minimum of 3 million CDR3-containing paired-end reads. TCRdb used MiXCR to reprocess the 5' RACE reads, holding one entry per CDR3 protein. The sample contains roughly 680,000 distinct CDR3 sequences, around 50% of which appear only once. For this clonotype: The target antigen is unknown.

The CDR3 sequence is 14 residues long. The ends lost 6 bases at V and 2 bases at J; junction bases unmatched: 6. Germline CDR1 and CDR2: SEHNR and FQNEAQ (reference sequence). The V call is TRBV7-9, the J call TRBJ2-7; 8 nucleotides line up with TRBD1. The sequence was obtained from a woman aged 80 or over in good health. The specimen was blood. CDR3 protein: CASRLDREPYEQYF. The CDR3 DNA reads as TGTGCCAGCAGATTGGACAGGGAACCCTACGAGCAGTACTTC.